This record concerns one T cell receptor (beta chain) sequence. Its antigen remains unknown. CDR1 and CDR2 from the germline V gene are SNHLY and FYNNEI. With V trimmed by 6 bases and J by 7 bases, 4 bases remained unmatched. This CDR3 comprises 13 residues. The record originates from a study of identical twins. Study conclusions and caveats: Invariant MAIT and iNKT cells are populations that could partly confound zero-insertion analyses.

TCRdb processed the 5' RACE reads anew with MiXCR; each CDR3 protein has one entry. Here the sample spans some 590,000 distinct CDR3 sequences, just under 10% being singletons. Another study also made use of these data, one on yellow fever vaccine responses in identical twins.

The TCR comes from a woman aged 18-29 years in good health. What was sequenced was PBMCs. The chain links TRBV2 to TRBJ1-5, with 9 bases fitting TRBD1. CDR3 loop: CASRGQGEQPQHF. The DNA of the CDR3 is TGTGCCAGCAGGGGACAGGGTGAACAGCCCCAGCATTTT.